This TCR beta chain was observed in a study of blood T cell repertoires in COVID-19. Across the whole study: Acute-phase and convalescent COVID-19 samples originated in the United States, Italy and Spain. From T cells, B-cell-depleted T cells, or PBMCs came the material, which was cDNA or gDNA.

This clone was counted only a few times. In the original analysis: Scientists estimated how many nucleated cells there were by amplifying reference gene primers. Only in-frame clones appear in the TCRdb table, and some are missing; sequencing was by immunoSEQ multiplex PCR. The V and J calls and clone size are taken from that table; D and trimming were inferred from the DNA. This repertoire shows under 150,000 clones, 88% found once; its top ten account for about 2.3%. Germline values: CDR1 SGHTS, CDR2 YDEGEE. The CDR3 length is 15 residues. V lost 0 bases to trimming and J lost 4 bases; unmatched junction nucleotides: 5.

The sequenced sample was peripheral blood. This chain joins TRBV5-8 and TRBJ1-1; TRBD1 matches 8 bases. This clonotype was sampled from a human donor in a cohort sampled during active COVID-19. The CDR3 DNA reads TGTGCCAGCAGCTTGGCCAGGGGGCCGGTCACTGAAGCTTTCTTT. Translated: CASSLARGPVTEAFF.